The 6 T cell receptor beta chains presented below share a single source sample, sequenced in a study of shared clonotypes between healthy human individuals. Naive CD8 cells lacked CD45RO, underwent positive selection for CCR7 and left out terminally differentiated effector memory CD45RA+ cells. Sequencing was performed with immunoSEQ multiplex PCR; in TCRdb, only in-frame clones are kept and a portion is missing. The table lists under 850,000 clones, over 90% of them singletons, with about 24% in the top ten. Sequencing input: naive CD8+ T cells sorted from blood. The receptors shown here come from a man aged 25 to 40 in good health.

A few counts support this clone. This chain connects TRBV10-2 to TRBJ2-7; no reliable D call. The length of the CDR3 is 14 residues. With 7 bases removed from V and 3 bases from J, the gap between germline ends came to 16 bases. CDR1 and CDR2 from the germline V gene are WSHSY and SAAADI. The CDR3 DNA is TGCGCCAGCACCCCTTCCCCATTCCTCTACGAGCAGTACTTC. Encoded protein: CASTPSPFLYEQYF.

This chain uses TRBV2 with TRBJ2-1, with a weak D call TRBD1 (5 bases). This CDR3 is 15 amino acids long. V lost 6 bases and J lost 5, with 17 bases in between. Germline CDR1 reads SNHLY; CDR2 reads FYNNEI. This CDR3 is CASRRQPGLDNEQFF. In nucleotides, the CDR3 is TGTGCCAGCAGGAGACAGCCGGGCCTCGACAATGAGCAGTTCTTC. The complete variable domain, with remaining parts taken from reference TRBV2 and TRBJ2-1, reads EPEVTQTPSHQVTQMGQEVILRCVPISNHLYFYWYRQILGQKVEFLVSFYNNEISEKSEIFDDQFSVERPDGSNFTLKIRSTKLEDSAMYFCASRRQPGLDNEQFFGPGTRLTVL.

The CDR3 protein is CASSSGTSGNEQYF. As DNA, the CDR3 is TGTGCCAGCAGTTCCGGGACTAGCGGGAACGAGCAGTACTTC. The rearrangement links TRBV27 to TRBJ2-7; TRBD2 aligns across 13 bases. Unmatched junction bases numbered 2, after V lost 4 bases and J lost 5 bases. The CDR3 is made up of 14 amino acids. Germline V gene sequence: CDR1 MNHEY, CDR2 SMNVEV (reference sequence).

The chain is built from TRBV4-1 and TRBJ1-1, with 7 bases that match TRBD1. Germline CDR1 MGHRA, CDR2 YSYEKL. Trimming at V came to 2 bases and at J to 8 bases, leaving 11 bases not matched to a gene. The CDR3 covers 15 residues. The CDR3 DNA sequence: TGCGCCAGCAGCCAAAGGGACAGTTTGGGGGGAGAAGCTTTCTTT. This encodes CASSQRDSLGGEAFF.

V and J are TRBV12-5 and TRBJ2-3, with 10 bases lining up with TRBD1. Germline V gives CDR1 LGHNT, CDR2 FRNRAP. With V trimmed by 3 bases and J by 8 bases, 8 bases remained unmatched. The CDR3 covers 15 residues. CDR3 DNA sequence: TGTGCTAGTGGTTTCTGGGGACAGGGGTTCGGTACGCAGTATTTT. Amino acid sequence: CASGFWGQGFGTQYF. Supplemented by reference TRBV12-5 and TRBJ2-3, the full variable domain reads DARVTQTPRHKVTEMGQEVTMRCQPILGHNTVFWYRQTMMQGLELLAYFRNRAPLDDSGMPKDRFSAEMPDATLATLKIQPSEPRDSAVYFCASGFWGQGFGTQYFGPGTRLTVL.

The V call is TRBV7-2, the J call TRBJ1-5; 7 bases are shared with TRBD1. Germline V gene sequence: CDR1 SGHTA, CDR2 FQGNSA. The CDR3 consists of 19 residues. Trimming took 4 bases from V and 0 from J; bases not matched to a gene: 15. The CDR3 region is CASSSEQSRDSYSNQPQHF. The CDR3 nucleotides read TGTGCCAGCAGCTCAGAACAGAGCCGGGACAGCTATAGCAATCAGCCCCAGCATTTT.